Each of the 21 T cell receptor beta chains below was sequenced from the same sample in a study of blood T cell repertoires in COVID-19. Clones were sequenced by immunoSEQ multiplex PCR, and TCRdb holds only the in-frame ones, with some missing. The profile shows fewer than 300,000 clones, about four fifths of them singletons. The specimen sequenced was peripheral blood. The receptors shown here come from a person between 70 and 80 years old with COVID-19, enrolled during active disease.

The rearrangement links TRBV2 to TRBJ1-5; TRBD1 aligns across 12 bases. CDR1 is SNHLY, CDR2 FYNNEI, per germline. The CDR3 covers 17 residues. The trim removed 6 bases at V and 1 base at J, leaving 7 bases unmatched. The CDR3 sequence is CASRAGTGGGSNQPQHF. DNA for the CDR3: TGTGCCAGCAGAGCCGGGACAGGGGGCGGAAGCAATCAGCCCCAGCATTTT.

Many counts were recorded for this clone. The chain joins TRBV4-2 to TRBJ1-2, with 7 bases matching TRBD1. V shed 3 bases and J 5 bases; nucleotides not matched to a gene: 15. Germline CDR1 and CDR2: LGHNA and YNFKEQ. CDR3 length: 17 residues. The DNA of the CDR3 is TGTGCCAGCAGCCAGGAATCCGGGACAGAGGGGATTTATGGCTACACCTTC. Translating it yields CASSQESGTEGIYGYTF.

This clone occurred a few times. The V call is TRBV7-6, the J call TRBJ2-2; tentatively, D is TRBD1 (6 bases). CDR1 is SGHVS, CDR2 FNYEAQ, per germline. V lost 2 bases, J lost 7 bases, and 14 bases lay in between. The CDR3 totals 15 residues. The CDR3 DNA is TGTGCCAGCAGCTTAAGACTACAGGGAATCGGGGAGCTGTTTTTT. Its protein is CASSLRLQGIGELFF.

The chain is built from TRBV5-1 and TRBJ2-7; 7 positions match TRBD1. V was clipped by 6 bases and J by 2 bases; unmatched bases: 11. CDR1 and CDR2 from the germline V gene are SGHRS and YFSETQ. The CDR3 runs to 15 residues. The DNA for the CDR3 is TGCGCCAGCACCCGAGAAGTGGGACAGACCTACGAGCAGTACTTC. This sequence encodes CASTREVGQTYEQYF.

This clone appeared a single time. The genes are TRBV7-9 and TRBJ2-5, with 8 positions matching TRBD1. From germline, CDR1 is SEHNR and CDR2 FQNEAQ (reference sequence). The CDR3 sequence is 13 residues long. The V segment lost 5 bases and the J segment 5 bases; nucleotides outside the gene matches: 4. Written as DNA, the CDR3 is TGTGCCAGCAGCCGGGACAGGACTGAGACCCAGTACTTC. Amino acids: CASSRDRTETQYF.

This clone was recorded only once. The chain uses TRBV15 and TRBJ2-4; 12 bases agree with TRBD2. Germline CDR1 LNHNV, CDR2 YYDKDF (reference sequence). With 3 bases clipped from V and 0 bases from J, the junction kept 9 bases outside the gene matches. This CDR3 region has 19 residues. CDR3 sequence (DNA): TGTGCCACCAGCAGTAGGTGGACTAGCGGGATACTAGCCAAAAACATTCAGTACTTC. As protein: CATSSRWTSGILAKNIQYF.

The V gene is TRBV5-1, the J gene TRBJ2-1, with D possibly TRBD2 on 6 matching bases. Germline CDR1 reads SGHRS; CDR2 reads YFSETQ. The CDR3 loop spans 14 amino acids. Trimming cost V 0 bases and J 2 bases, with 6 bases left between them. The CDR3 bases are TGCGCCAGCAGCTTGGTAGCGGCCTACAATGAGCAGTTCTTC. This translates into CASSLVAAYNEQFF.

The chain uses TRBV19 and TRBJ2-7; 7 nucleotides align to TRBD1. V shed 6 bases and J 5 bases; nucleotides not matched to a gene: 7. This CDR3 spans 13 amino acids. Germline loops: CDR1 LNHDA, CDR2 SQIVND (reference sequence). The CDR3 DNA is TGTGCCAGTAGAGGGGACAGTATCCACGAGCAGTACTTC. The encoded protein is CASRGDSIHEQYF.

The V and J genes are TRBV19 and TRBJ2-7, with TRBD1 matching over 10 bases. From germline, CDR1 is LNHDA and CDR2 SQIVND (reference sequence). V shed 6 bases and J 3 bases; nucleotides not matched to a gene: 5. This CDR3 has 14 residues. Here the CDR3 reads CASRKTGGDYEQYF. The CDR3 nucleotides read TGTGCCAGTAGGAAGACAGGGGGCGACTACGAGCAGTACTTC.

There are a few counts of this clone. CDR3 loop: CSVVYTGQGRAREQYF. For the CDR3, the DNA is TGCAGCGTTGTTTACACGGGACAGGGTAGGGCCAGGGAGCAGTACTTC. V is TRBV29-1 and J is TRBJ2-7; TRBD1 matches 9 bases. CDR1 SQVTM and CDR2 ANQGSEA come from the germline V gene. CDR3 length: 16 residues. The V and J ends lost 4 bases and 7 bases, in that order; junction bases with no gene match: 17.

There are a few counts of this clone. The V call is TRBV4-3, the J call TRBJ2-6; D is perhaps TRBD1 (6 bases). The CDR3 is 16 residues long. Germline CDR1 LGHNA, CDR2 YSLEER. Trimming pared 0 bases from V and 0 bases from J, leaving 6 bases between. For the CDR3, the DNA is TGCGCCAGCAGCCAAGAGGGACACTCTGGGGCCAACGTCCTGACTTTC. Its protein is CASSQEGHSGANVLTF.

This clone was seen a handful of times. The chain employs TRBV5-1 and TRBJ1-3; D is undetermined. In germline, CDR1 is SGHRS, CDR2 YFSETQ. The CDR3 loop spans 14 amino acids. Deletions cut 5 bases from V and 0 bases from J, with 9 bases between. The CDR3 region is CASRREGSGNTIYF. Written as DNA, the CDR3 is TGCGCCAGCAGGAGGGAAGGCTCTGGAAACACCATATATTTT. Supplemented by reference TRBV5-1 and TRBJ1-3, the full variable domain reads KAGVTQTPRYLIKTRGQQVTLSCSPISGHRSVSWYQQTPGQGLQFLFEYFSETQRNKGNFPGRFSGRQFSNSRSEMNVSTLELGDSALYLCASRREGSGNTIYFGEGSWLTVV.

As DNA, the CDR3 is TGTGCCAGCAGTCGTCCCCTCGGTGAAGCTTTCTTT. Translating gives CASSRPLGEAFF. V gene TRBV28 combines with J gene TRBJ1-1; D gene uncertain. Trimming shortened V by 5 bases and J by 7 bases, and 11 bases separated the two germline ends. Germline lookup yields CDR1 MDHEN and CDR2 SYDVKM. The CDR3 contains 12 residues. The complete variable domain, with remaining parts taken from reference TRBV28 and TRBJ1-1, reads DVKVTQSSRYLVKRTGEKVFLECVQDMDHENMFWYRQDPGLGLRLIYFSYDVKMKEKGDIPEGYSVSREKKERFSLILESASTNQTSMYLCASSRPLGEAFFGQGTRLTVV.

The V call is TRBV7-2, the J call TRBJ1-3, with a weak D call TRBD1 (6 bases). CDR3 size: 14 residues. The ends were cut back, 6 bases at V and 4 bases at J, with 13 bases in the middle. The germline gives CDR1 SGHTA, CDR2 FQGNSA. As DNA, the CDR3 is TGTGCCAGCAGATTTGGACAGAGCGGAAACACCATATATTTT. Translation gives CASRFGQSGNTIYF. The full variable domain, in which reference TRBV7-2 and TRBJ1-3 provide the parts outside the CDR3, is GAGVSQSPSNKVTEKGKDVELRCDPISGHTALYWYRQSLGQGLEFLIYFQGNSAPDKSGLPSDRFSAERTGGSVSTLTIQRTQQEDSAVYLCASRFGQSGNTIYFGEGSWLTVV.

This clone appeared a single time. The chain employs TRBV28 and TRBJ1-4; tentative D call: TRBD1 (5 bases). The germline V and J ends were trimmed by 5 bases and 7 bases, with 11 bases remaining between them. The CDR3 consists of 13 residues. Germline CDR1 reads MDHEN; CDR2 reads SYDVKM. In nucleotides, the CDR3 is TGTGCCAGCAGTCAGGGATACAGTGAAAAACTGTTTTTT. Its translation is CASSQGYSEKLFF.

The V and J genes are TRBV7-2 and TRBJ2-4, with 10 positions matching TRBD1. With V trimmed by 5 bases and J by 7 bases, 11 bases remained unmatched. The CDR3 covers 16 residues. Germline-derived CDR1 and CDR2 are SGHTA and FQGNSA. The CDR3, as DNA: TGTGCCAGCAGCCCCCTTGGGGACAGGGGTCACAACATTCAGTACTTC. Encoded protein: CASSPLGDRGHNIQYF.

The V call is TRBV15, the J call TRBJ1-1; TRBD1 matches 9 bases. The trim removed 8 bases at V and 9 bases at J, leaving 4 bases unmatched. The CDR3 has 11 amino acids. Germline values: CDR1 LNHNV, CDR2 YYDKDF (reference sequence). CDR3 sequence: CATRGTGQAFF. The CDR3 nucleotides read TGTGCCACCCGGGGGACAGGGCAAGCTTTCTTT. Full variable domain (missing parts from reference TRBV15 and TRBJ1-1): DAMVIQNPRYQVTQFGKPVTLSCSQTLNHNVMYWYQQKSSQAPKLLFHYYDKDFNNEADTPDNFQSRRPNTSFCFLDIRSPGLGDTAMYLCATRGTGQAFFGQGTRLTVV.

The chain carries TRBV7-2 and TRBJ2-3; the match to TRBD2 covers 11 bases. This CDR3 is 16 amino acids long. The junction had 7 bases not matched to a gene; V was cut back by 5 bases and J by 3 bases. Germline CDR1 and CDR2: SGHTA and FQGNSA. CDR3 DNA sequence: TGTGCCAGCAGCGCCCGACTAGCGGGACTTACAGATACGCAGTATTTT. This encodes CASSARLAGLTDTQYF.

The table lists this clone with a few counts. The chain employs TRBV7-8 and TRBJ2-5; D remains unclear. The CDR3 extends over 19 amino acids. The V and J ends lost 5 bases and 0 bases respectively, with 25 bases between them. Looked up from germline, CDR1 is SGHVS and CDR2 is FQNEAQ. CDR3 loop: CASSHLITRLRQNQETQYF. The CDR3 region has the DNA TGTGCCAGCAGCCACCTGATTACACGGCTCAGACAAAACCAAGAGACCCAGTACTTC.

V and J are TRBV29-1 and TRBJ1-1; a weak D match, TRBD1 (5 bases). V was clipped by 2 bases and J by 1 base, with 8 bases between them. The CDR3 covers 13 residues. Germline V gene data show CDR1 as SQVTM and CDR2 as ANQGSEA. CDR3 amino acids: CSVERTGNTEAFF. The CDR3 DNA follows: TGCAGCGTTGAAAGAACAGGGAACACTGAAGCTTTCTTT.

The chain combines TRBV18 with TRBJ2-2; 7 bases align to TRBD1. Germline V lookup: CDR1 KGHSH, CDR2 LQKENI. V shed 6 bases and J 0 bases; nucleotides not matched to a gene: 4. The CDR3 sequence is 15 residues long. CDR3 sequence reads: CASSTTGTNTGELFF. For the CDR3, the DNA is TGTGCCAGCTCGACGACAGGGACGAACACCGGGGAGCTGTTTTTT.